One and the same sample provided the 32 T cell receptor beta chains below, sequenced in a study of early T cells in non-severe SARS-CoV-2 infection. TCRdb itself ran the 5' RACE reads through MiXCR, one entry per CDR3 protein. Here the sample spans 75,000 to 100,000 distinct CDR3 sequences, 16% being singletons. Sequencing input: whole blood. These receptors were taken from an adult who was a healthcare worker with PCR-confirmed SARS-CoV-2 infection or an uninfected control (not recorded which).

This clonotype was counted many times. V gene TRBV4-3 combines with J gene TRBJ1-2; 9 bases agree with TRBD1. Losses at the gene ends were 0 bases for V and 4 bases for J; bases not matched to a gene: 3. The CDR3 contains 15 residues. Germline CDR1 is LGHNA and CDR2 is YSLEER. In DNA form, the CDR3 reads TGCGCCAGCAGCCAAGACACAGGGGGCTTCTATGGCTACACCTTC. Translated: CASSQDTGGFYGYTF.

This clonotype was found a few times. The chain carries TRBV9 and TRBJ1-6; no clear D. Per germline, CDR1 SGDLS and CDR2 YYNGEE. The ends were cut back, 3 bases at V and 14 bases at J, with 21 bases in the middle. CDR3 length: 15 amino acids. The CDR3 sequence: CASSAGRSGGRSLHF. CDR3 nucleotides: TGTGCCAGCAGCGCCGGGAGGAGCGGAGGAAGGTCCCTCCACTTT.

The gene calls are TRBV24-1 and TRBJ2-3; either TRBD1 or TRBD2 may fit D (5 bases each). The germline V and J ends were trimmed by 5 bases and 2 bases, with 10 bases remaining between them. Per the germline V gene, CDR1 is KGHDR and CDR2 is SFDVKD. This CDR3 contains 14 residues. The CDR3 nucleotides read TGTGCCACCAGTGTTTGGGGGAACACAGATACGCAGTATTTT. This translates into CATSVWGNTDTQYF.

This clonotype has only a few counts. The chain joins TRBV25-1 to TRBJ2-7; 8 bases fit TRBD2. The V gene end was trimmed by 7 bases and the J gene end by 2 bases; junction bases not matched to a gene: 7. Germline CDR1 is MGHDK and CDR2 is SYGVNS. There are 14 residues in the CDR3. The CDR3 DNA follows: TGTGCCAGCACCCGAAGCGGGGGTCCCTACGAGCAGTACTTC. Protein sequence: CASTRSGGPYEQYF.

This chain links TRBV29-1 with TRBJ2-2, with 7 positions matching TRBD1. There are 14 residues in the CDR3. Germline V gene sequence: CDR1 SQVTM, CDR2 ANQGSEA. Unmatched junction bases numbered 3, after V lost 4 bases and J lost 1 base. CDR3 sequence reads: CSVGDSWNTGELFF. For the CDR3, the DNA is TGCAGCGTTGGGGACAGCTGGAACACCGGGGAGCTGTTTTTT.

V is TRBV11-2 and J is TRBJ2-1, with D uncertain. This CDR3 has 10 amino acids. From germline, CDR1 is SGHAT and CDR2 FQNNGV. V dropped 6 bases and J dropped 10 bases, with 7 bases sitting between them. The CDR3 sequence: CASSSGEQFF. CDR3 sequence (DNA): TGTGCCAGCAGTTCCGGGGAGCAGTTCTTC.

J is TRBJ2-3 and V is TRBV28; D gene unclear. This CDR3 has 13 amino acids. Germline V lookup: CDR1 MDHEN, CDR2 SYDVKM. V was cut by 7 bases and J by 0 bases, with 8 bases left in between. The CDR3 is CASKLGSTDTQYF. CDR3 in DNA: TGTGCCAGCAAGTTAGGCAGCACAGATACGCAGTATTTT.

Only a few counts were recorded for this clonotype. The chain links TRBV27 to TRBJ1-2; 9 bases align to TRBD1. CDR3 size: 15 residues. Germline CDR1 is MNHEY and CDR2 is SMNVEV (reference sequence). V lost 6 bases to trimming and J lost 0 bases; unmatched junction nucleotides: 5. CDR3: CASRRGTGPNYGYTF. CDR3 in DNA: TGTGCCAGCAGGCGAGGGACAGGGCCTAACTATGGCTACACCTTC.

The sample holds many counts of this clonotype. This chain links TRBV28 with TRBJ2-7; no clear D. The CDR3 has 13 amino acids. Germline CDR1 MDHEN, CDR2 SYDVKM. The V end was cut by 1 base, the J end by 2 bases, with 6 bases between. The CDR3 here is CASSLFGTYEQYF. CDR3 DNA: TGTGCCAGCAGTTTATTTGGGACCTACGAGCAGTACTTC.

The chain combines TRBV4-2 with TRBJ2-3; TRBD2 is a possible D gene (5 bases). V lost 0 bases to trimming and J lost 4 bases, with 11 bases between them. The germline gives CDR1 LGHNA, CDR2 YNFKEQ. This CDR3 spans 15 amino acids. The CDR3 sequence: CASSQEADGADTQYF. CDR3 DNA: TGTGCCAGCAGCCAAGAGGCCGACGGGGCAGATACGCAGTATTTT.

V gene TRBV25-1 combines with J gene TRBJ1-1; 8 positions match TRBD1. Germline V gene data show CDR1 as MGHDK and CDR2 as SYGVNS. The CDR3 covers 14 residues. After removal of 5 bases from V and 2 bases from J, the junction contained 4 bases not matched to a gene. CDR3 sequence reads: CASSQDRVNTEAFF. As DNA, the CDR3 is TGTGCCAGCAGTCAGGACAGGGTCAACACTGAAGCTTTCTTT.

In its sample, this clonotype was seen a few times. The chain carries TRBV20-1 and TRBJ2-3, with TRBD2 matching over 12 bases. The germline V gene has CDR1 DFQATT and CDR2 SNEGSKA (reference sequence). Losses at the gene ends were 5 bases for V and 4 bases for J; bases not matched to a gene: 10. The CDR3 has 16 residues. The CDR3 region has the DNA TGCAGTGCTCTGACTAGCGGGAGATTACGTGCAGATACGCAGTATTTT. Translation gives CSALTSGRLRADTQYF.

This chain joins TRBV29-1 and TRBJ2-1; D perhaps matches TRBD2 (6 bases). The germline V gene encodes CDR1 SQVTM and CDR2 ANQGSEA. CDR3 length equals 11 residues. Trimming cost V 7 bases and J 6 bases, with 10 bases left between them. The chain's CDR3 is CSGGVTNEQFF. In nucleotides, the CDR3 is TGCAGCGGGGGGGTCACCAATGAGCAGTTCTTC.

This chain uses TRBV7-6 with TRBJ2-4, with 10 bases that match TRBD2. CDR1 is SGHVS, CDR2 FNYEAQ, per germline. The CDR3 totals 19 residues. After removal of 1 base from V and 0 bases from J, the junction contained 9 bases not matched to a gene. This CDR3 is CASSLGPSGRALAKNIQYF. CDR3 coding DNA: TGTGCCAGCAGCTTAGGACCCAGCGGGAGGGCACTAGCCAAAAACATTCAGTACTTC.

This clonotype has just a few counts. V usage is TRBV6-2 or TRBV6-3 and J usage is TRBJ2-7; 10 bases agree with TRBD2. Germline V gives CDR1 MNHEY, CDR2 SVGEGT. CDR3 size: 16 residues. Trimming took 0 bases from V and 5 from J; bases not matched to a gene: 7. This CDR3 reads CASSYSVLAGDNEQYF. The CDR3, as DNA: TGTGCCAGCAGTTACTCGGTTCTAGCGGGAGATAACGAGCAGTACTTC.

With respect to this clonotype: Germline and junction disagree at one end, which may indicate a read error. The J gene is TRBJ1-1, the V gene TRBV9; 7 bases map to TRBD1. Germline V gene lookup returns CDR1 SGDLS and CDR2 YYNGEE. The CDR3 is made up of 16 amino acids. The CDR3 DNA sequence: TGTGCCAGCAGCCCGGGACAGCCCCGATGGGACACTGGAGCTTTCTTT. Translation gives CASSPGQPRWDTGAFF. Filled out from reference TRBV9 and TRBJ1-1, the complete variable domain reads DSGVTQTPKHLITATGQRVTLRCSPRSGDLSVYWYQQSLDQGLQFLIQYYNGEERAKGNILERFSAQQFPDLHSELNLSSLELGDSALYFCASSPGQPRWDTGAFFGQGTRLTVV.

This clonotype was detected only a few times. CDR3 bases: TGTGCCCACTGGACTAGCGGGGGCCAAGAGACCCAGTACTTC. This sequence encodes CAHWTSGGQETQYF. The chain uses TRBV6-2 or TRBV6-3 and TRBJ2-5; 13 nucleotides agree with TRBD2. CDR1 is MNHEY and CDR2 is SVGEGT in the germline V gene. This CDR3 has 14 amino acids. V shed 11 bases and J 1 base; nucleotides not matched to a gene: 4.

This clonotype was observed many times. The chain joins TRBV18 to TRBJ2-7; D perhaps matches TRBD1 (7 bases). The V end lost 3 bases, the J end lost 10 bases, and 28 bases lay between the germline ends. Germline-derived CDR1 and CDR2 are KGHSH and LQKENI. The length of the CDR3 is 17 residues. CDR3 DNA: TGTGCCAGCTCACCTCAAAGACAGGGAAGCGGGCCTGCTTCTCAGTACTTC. Translating gives CASSPQRQGSGPASQYF.

The V call is TRBV20-1, the J call TRBJ2-7; D is ambiguous. The CDR3 covers 14 residues. The V end was cut by 3 bases, the J end by 1 base, with 13 bases between. Looked up from germline, CDR1 is DFQATT and CDR2 is SNEGSKA (reference sequence). The CDR3 is CSARRSGRSYEQYF. CDR3 nucleotides: TGCAGTGCTAGGAGGTCAGGACGTTCCTACGAGCAGTACTTC.

This clonotype was detected a few times. The V call is TRBV29-1, the J call TRBJ1-5; TRBD1 is a possible D gene (5 bases). The CDR3 spans 16 residues. The V end was cut by 1 base, the J end by 0 bases, with 13 bases between. The germline V gene has CDR1 SQVTM and CDR2 ANQGSEA. The CDR3 spells CSVEGGSFYSNQPQHF. The CDR3 DNA reads as TGCAGCGTTGAAGGGGGGTCTTTCTATAGCAATCAGCCCCAGCATTTT.

The chain links TRBV6-1 to TRBJ2-7; the D is unclear. Trimming cost V 1 base and J 9 bases, with 7 bases left between them. This CDR3 is 11 amino acids long. Germline V gives CDR1 MNHNS, CDR2 SASEGT. The CDR3 is CASSEGVPQYF. The CDR3 DNA reads as TGTGCCAGCAGTGAAGGGGTGCCGCAGTACTTC.

This chain links TRBV29-1 with TRBJ1-5, with a tentative D call TRBD1 (6 bases). Per germline, CDR1 SQVTM and CDR2 ANQGSEA. There are 13 residues in the CDR3. CDR3 protein: CVAPGAGNQPQHF. CDR3 DNA: TGCGTCGCCCCAGGGGCTGGCAATCAGCCCCAGCATTTT.

V is TRBV5-1 and J is TRBJ2-1; 13 bases match TRBD2. V shed 4 bases, J shed 9 bases, and the junction held 7 bases outside the gene matches. Per the germline V gene, CDR1 is SGHRS and CDR2 is YFSETQ. The CDR3 contains 15 residues. The CDR3 DNA sequence: TGCGCCAGCAGCCCGGGGACTAGCGGGATGGTTGAGCAGTTCTTC. Its translation: CASSPGTSGMVEQFF.

The chain couples TRBV5-1 to TRBJ2-6; weak D call: TRBD2 (5 bases). Looked up from germline, CDR1 is SGHRS and CDR2 is YFSETQ. Trimming took off 3 bases at V and 0 bases at J, with 10 bases between the two ends. CDR3 length: 16 amino acids. The chain's CDR3 is CASSSGLLSGANVLTF. As DNA, the CDR3 is TGCGCCAGCAGCTCCGGACTCCTCTCTGGGGCCAACGTCCTGACTTTC.

The V gene is TRBV12-3 or TRBV12-4, the J gene TRBJ2-7; D remains unclear. Trimming stripped 5 bases from V and 2 bases from J, with 13 bases between. The CDR3 totals 14 residues. CDR3 in DNA: TGTGCCAGCAGTCCTTCTAGAGAGCCCTACGAGCAGTACTTC. Translation: CASSPSREPYEQYF.

The sample holds many counts of this clonotype. The V gene is TRBV10-2, the J gene TRBJ2-7; perhaps TRBD2 as D (5 bases). V was pared by 8 bases and J by 0 bases, with 5 bases between. Germline V lookup: CDR1 WSHSY, CDR2 SAAADI. CDR3 length: 11 amino acids. The CDR3 DNA follows: TGCGCCAGCGGGAGCTCCTACGAGCAGTACTTC. Protein sequence: CASGSSYEQYF.

This clonotype turned up a few times. The gene calls are TRBV5-4 and TRBJ2-2, with D possibly TRBD1 on 5 matching bases. This CDR3 region has 14 residues. CDR1 is SGHNT, CDR2 YYREEE, per germline (reference sequence). V shed 3 bases and J shed 1 base, with 7 bases lying between them. The DNA for the CDR3 is TGTGCCAGCAGCTACGGACAGAACACCGGGGAGCTGTTTTTT. Encoded protein: CASSYGQNTGELFF.

This clonotype appeared a few times. This chain joins TRBV7-2 and TRBJ1-1, with TRBD1 as a possible D gene (6 bases). Germline CDR1 and CDR2: SGHTA and FQGNSA. V dropped 6 bases and J dropped 1 base, with 12 bases sitting between them. The CDR3 runs to 14 residues. CDR3 amino acids: CASSLGGENTEAFF. CDR3 nucleotides: TGTGCCAGCAGTCTAGGGGGGGAGAACACTGAAGCTTTCTTT.

This clonotype was counted a few times. The chain joins TRBV29-1 to TRBJ2-3; either TRBD1 or TRBD2 may fit D (5 bases each). The CDR3 is 14 residues long. The V end was cut by 3 bases, the J end by 4 bases, with 14 bases between. Germline loops: CDR1 SQVTM, CDR2 ANQGSEA. The CDR3 region is CSVDGAGRADTQYF. The CDR3 bases are TGCAGCGTTGATGGGGCAGGGAGAGCAGATACGCAGTATTTT.

The CDR3 region has the DNA TGTGCCAGCTCACCACCAACCAGGGTCGGTGAGCAGTTCTTC. Translating it yields CASSPPTRVGEQFF. V and J are TRBV18 and TRBJ2-1; D may be TRBD1 (5 bases). This CDR3 has 14 amino acids. Trimming removed 0 bases at V and 9 bases at J, with 12 bases between. Per germline, CDR1 KGHSH and CDR2 LQKENI.

The gene calls are TRBV6-1 and TRBJ1-1, with D uncertain. The CDR3 is made up of 11 amino acids. Germline lookup yields CDR1 MNHNS and CDR2 SASEGT. The V gene lost 6 bases and the J gene lost 6 bases, with 8 bases spanning the gap. CDR3 protein: CASSRRPEAFF. CDR3 sequence (DNA): TGTGCCAGCAGCAGGAGACCTGAAGCTTTCTTT.

This chain links TRBV24-1 with TRBJ1-2, with a possible D match to TRBD1 (5 bases). Germline CDR1 KGHDR, CDR2 SFDVKD. V was cut by 6 bases and J by 2 bases, with 9 bases left in between. The length of the CDR3 is 13 residues. CDR3 coding DNA: TGTGCCACCAGTCCCGAGGGGAACTATGGCTACACCTTC. It is translated as CATSPEGNYGYTF.